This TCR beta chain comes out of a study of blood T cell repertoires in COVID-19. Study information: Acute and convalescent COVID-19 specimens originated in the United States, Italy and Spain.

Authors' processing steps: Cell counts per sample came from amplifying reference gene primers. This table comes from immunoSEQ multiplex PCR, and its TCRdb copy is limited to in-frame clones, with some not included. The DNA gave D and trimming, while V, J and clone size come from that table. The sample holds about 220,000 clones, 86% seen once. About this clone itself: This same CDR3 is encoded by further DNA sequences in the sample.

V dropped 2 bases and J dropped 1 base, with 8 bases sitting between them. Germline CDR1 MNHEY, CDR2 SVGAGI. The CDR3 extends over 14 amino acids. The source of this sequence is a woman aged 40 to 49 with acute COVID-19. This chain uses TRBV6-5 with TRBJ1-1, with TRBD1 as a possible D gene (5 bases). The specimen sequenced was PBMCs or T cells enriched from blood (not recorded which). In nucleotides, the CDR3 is TGTGCCAGCAGTTACCGGGGGGGGAACACTGAAGCTTTCTTT. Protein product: CASSYRGGNTEAFF.